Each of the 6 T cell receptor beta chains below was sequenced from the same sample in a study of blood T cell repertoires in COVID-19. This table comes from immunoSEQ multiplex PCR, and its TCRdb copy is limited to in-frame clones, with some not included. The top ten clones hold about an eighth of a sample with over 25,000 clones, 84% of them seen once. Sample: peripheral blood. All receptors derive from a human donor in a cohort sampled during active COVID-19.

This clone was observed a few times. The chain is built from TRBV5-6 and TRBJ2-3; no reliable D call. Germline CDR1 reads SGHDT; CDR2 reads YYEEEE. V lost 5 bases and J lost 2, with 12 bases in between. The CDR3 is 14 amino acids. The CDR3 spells CASSTGAYTDTQYF. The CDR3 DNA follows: TGTGCCAGCAGTACCGGAGCCTACACAGATACGCAGTATTTT.

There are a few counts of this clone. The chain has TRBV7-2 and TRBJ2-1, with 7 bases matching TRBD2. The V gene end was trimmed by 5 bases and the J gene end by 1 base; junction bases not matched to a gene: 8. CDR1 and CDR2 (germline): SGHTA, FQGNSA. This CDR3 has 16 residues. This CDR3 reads CASSPEGRGSYNEQFF. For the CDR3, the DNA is TGTGCCAGCAGCCCAGAGGGGCGGGGGTCCTACAATGAGCAGTTCTTC.

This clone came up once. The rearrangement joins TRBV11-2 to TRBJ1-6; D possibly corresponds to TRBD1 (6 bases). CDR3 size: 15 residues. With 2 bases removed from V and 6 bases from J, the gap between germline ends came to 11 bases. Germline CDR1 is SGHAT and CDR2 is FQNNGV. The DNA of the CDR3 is TGTGCCAGCAGCTTATTGACAGGATTTAATTCACCCCTCCACTTT. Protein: CASSLLTGFNSPLHF.

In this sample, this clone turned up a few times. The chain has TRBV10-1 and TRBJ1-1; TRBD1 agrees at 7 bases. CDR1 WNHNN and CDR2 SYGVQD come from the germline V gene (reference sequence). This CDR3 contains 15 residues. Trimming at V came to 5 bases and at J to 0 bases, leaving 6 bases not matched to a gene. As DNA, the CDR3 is TGCGCCAGCAGTAATCACAGGGGCTTGAACACTGAAGCTTTCTTT. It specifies CASSNHRGLNTEAFF.

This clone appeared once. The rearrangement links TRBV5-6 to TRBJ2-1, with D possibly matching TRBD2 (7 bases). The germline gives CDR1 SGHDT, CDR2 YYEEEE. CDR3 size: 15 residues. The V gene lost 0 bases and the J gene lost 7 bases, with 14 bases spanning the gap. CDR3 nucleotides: TGTGCCAGCAGCTTGGGACTGGGGGGGCTTAATGAGCAGTTCTTC. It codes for CASSLGLGGLNEQFF.

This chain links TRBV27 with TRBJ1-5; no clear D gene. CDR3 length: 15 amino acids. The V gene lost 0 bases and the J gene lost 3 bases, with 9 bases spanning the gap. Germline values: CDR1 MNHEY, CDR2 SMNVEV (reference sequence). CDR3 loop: CASSLSVPNNQPQHF. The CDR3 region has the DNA TGTGCCAGCAGTTTATCGGTTCCTAACAATCAGCCCCAGCATTTT.